This T cell receptor (beta chain) was identified during a study of T cells after yellow fever vaccination. V lost 4 bases, J lost 11 bases, and 14 bases lay in between. The germline CDR1 and CDR2 sequences are LGHDT and YNNKEL (reference sequence). This CDR3 has 12 amino acids. This clonotype was found many times. Its antigen remains unknown. Whole-study findings and limits: Although the secondary response was weaker, it peaked faster, at day 5 versus 15. Most primary-vaccination clones reappeared after the booster (about 96% CD4, approximately 88% CD8).

Template-switching 5'RACE yielded the TCR cDNA; a universal primer site and UMIs were added in the process. TCRdb reanalysed the 5' RACE reads using MiXCR and keeps one entry per CDR3 protein. Here the sample spans around 140,000 distinct CDR3 sequences, about 6.2% being singletons. The receptor comes from a man aged 25-45 years who received the YFV17D yellow fever vaccine. V is TRBV3-1 and J is TRBJ1-1; D is uncertain. The input for sequencing was CD4+ T cells sorted from PBMCs, taken 10 days after the yellow fever booster vaccination. The DNA of the CDR3 is TGTGCCAGCAGCCCTCCGGGGAGGGAGGCTTTCTTT. Translated: CASSPPGREAFF.